Presented here are 6 T cell receptor beta chains from one specimen sequenced in a study of control samples from healthy donors and cancer patients. The method was immunoSEQ multiplex PCR; TCRdb's version includes in-frame clones alone and lacks a portion of them. The table includes 150,000 to 200,000 clones, about 92% detected once. Sequences were obtained from blood. The receptor source for this set is a man aged 25 to 45 in good health.

This clone was detected once. The CDR3 region is CFFNYGYTF. In DNA form, the CDR3 reads TGTTTCTTCAACTATGGCTACACCTTC. V and J are TRBV2 and TRBJ1-2; D is ambiguous. The CDR3 runs to 9 residues. Germline CDR1 is SNHLY and CDR2 is FYNNEI.

The chain couples TRBV30 to TRBJ2-7, with 9 bases identical to TRBD2. The CDR3 spans 15 residues. After removal of 0 bases from V and 4 bases from J, the junction contained 7 bases not matched to a gene. Germline CDR1 is GTSNPN and CDR2 is SVGIG (reference sequence). Written as DNA, the CDR3 is TGTGCCTGGAGTGTAATTAGCGGGGGCAGGTACGAGCAGTACTTC. Encoded protein: CAWSVISGGRYEQYF.

The chain couples TRBV19 to TRBJ1-1; D may be TRBD1 (5 bases). This CDR3 region has 13 residues. CDR1 is LNHDA and CDR2 is SQIVND in the germline V gene (reference sequence). V gave up 7 bases and J gave up 3 bases, with 12 bases separating them. The CDR3 nucleotides are TGTGCCAGTAAGCGACAGACGGACACTGAAGCTTTCTTT. It translates to CASKRQTDTEAFF.

The chain carries TRBV6-5 and TRBJ2-5; 8 bases agree with TRBD1. Germline V gene lookup returns CDR1 MNHEY and CDR2 SVGAGI. There are 13 residues in the CDR3. The V gene end was trimmed by 6 bases and the J gene end by 5 bases; junction bases not matched to a gene: 5. CDR3 nucleotides: TGTGCCAGCAGGGGACAGGACGGGGAGACCCAGTACTTC. This translates into CASRGQDGETQYF.

This sequence joins TRBV7-2 and TRBJ2-1, with D possibly TRBD1 on 6 matching bases. Per germline, CDR1 SGHTA and CDR2 FQGNSA. V lost 5 bases to trimming and J lost 13 bases, with 18 bases between them. This CDR3 spans 13 amino acids. CDR3 sequence reads: CASSVGAGTRQFF. The CDR3 DNA is TGTGCCAGCAGCGTAGGGGCAGGGACACGACAGTTCTTC.

The chain carries TRBV29-1 and TRBJ2-3; D is perhaps TRBD2 (7 bases). This CDR3 has 15 residues. Trimming shortened V by 4 bases and J by 0 bases, and 14 bases separated the two germline ends. The germline gives CDR1 SQVTM, CDR2 ANQGSEA. As DNA, the CDR3 is TGCAGCGTTGGTCACGGGGGGCCCAGCACAGATACGCAGTATTTT. Encoded protein: CSVGHGGPSTDTQYF.